This TCR beta chain was identified in a study of blood T cell repertoires in COVID-19. Per the study methods: Nucleated cell number was recorded as an estimate derived from reference gene primer amplification. Repertoires were generated with immunoSEQ multiplex PCR, while TCRdb's copy carries only in-frame clones and drops some. The DNA was the basis for D and trimming; V, J and clone size are from that table. The sample records around 110,000 clones, approximately 90% being singletons. From germline, CDR1 is LGHNA and CDR2 YSLEER. The CDR3 is 15 residues long. V was trimmed by 0 bases and J by 10 bases, leaving 13 bases between them. This clone was seen a handful of times.

This sequence was found in a human donor with active COVID-19. The donor label of this sample is uncertain. Input material: peripheral blood. This chain links TRBV4-3 with TRBJ1-6, with D tentatively TRBD1 (6 bases). CDR3 loop: CASSQDRGSGSPLHF. In nucleotides, the CDR3 is TGCGCCAGCAGCCAAGACAGGGGATCCGGATCACCCCTCCACTTT.